This TCR beta chain comes out of a study of blood T cell repertoires in COVID-19. This clone was detected ten times or more. Sequencing was performed with immunoSEQ multiplex PCR; in TCRdb, only in-frame clones are kept and a portion is missing. The sample holds 140,000 to 150,000 clones; 84% are singletons and the top ten take 5.8%. The receptor was derived from a woman aged 45-65 years who had been exposed to COVID-19. Sequenced input: PBMCs or T cells enriched from blood (not recorded which).

This chain's CDR3 is CASSQGVGEADTQYF. CDR3 nucleotides: TGCGCCAGCAGCCAAGGGGTTGGGGAGGCAGATACGCAGTATTTT. The chain recombines TRBV4-3 with TRBJ2-3, with D possibly matching TRBD2 (6 bases). There are 15 residues in the CDR3. V was cut by 1 base and J by 4 bases, with 12 bases left in between. Germline CDR1 and CDR2: LGHNA and YSLEER.